This T cell receptor beta chain derives from a study of blood T cell repertoires in COVID-19. Study in general: Samples of COVID-19 (acute and convalescent) were obtained from the United States, Italy and Spain. The cDNA or gDNA used as material had been derived from T cells, B-cell-depleted T cells, or PBMCs.

Per the authors' pipeline: Researchers report that nucleated cell counts were estimated from reference gene primer amplification. Here immunoSEQ multiplex PCR was the method, and the copy in TCRdb shows in-frame clones only, minus some. V, J and clone size were drawn from that table, and D and trimming were deduced from the DNA. The repertoire holds roughly 200,000 clones, with 65% to 90% as singletons. This CDR3 has 14 residues. V dropped 3 bases and J dropped 1 base, with 12 bases sitting between them. Per germline, CDR1 DFQATT and CDR2 SNEGSKA (reference sequence). The origin of this receptor is a man older than 75 with acute or convalescent COVID-19. The sequencing input was peripheral blood. The chain employs TRBV20-1 and TRBJ1-1; D uncertain. CDR3 amino acids: CSASIPRGNTEAFF. In DNA, the CDR3 is TGCAGTGCTAGTATCCCACGGGGGAACACTGAAGCTTTCTTT.